Presented here are 5 T cell receptor beta chains from one specimen sequenced in a study of CD8+ T cells in alopecia areata. Extracted RNA was reverse transcribed into cDNA, the sequencing template. Repertoires were generated with immunoSEQ multiplex PCR, while TCRdb's copy carries only in-frame clones and drops some. The sample presents 290,000 or so clones, none singletons. On the basis of CD4, CD8alpha, NKG2D, NKG2ACE and other markers, pooled cutaneous lymph node cells were sorted. What was sequenced was CD4+ T cells sorted from a lymph node. The receptors shown here come from a C3H/HeJ mouse with alopecia areata. For this mouse line, the MHC haplotype is H2-k.

This clone was detected only a few times. Gene labels here are mouse ones. From the germline J gene comes the end of the CDR3, since the read stops 4 residues before it. The chain combines TRBV13-2 with TRBJ1-2; 10 bases are shared with TRBD1. Trimming cost V 2 bases and J 3 bases; bases outside gene matches: 7. CDR1 is NNHNN, CDR2 SYGAGS, per germline (reference sequence). The CDR3 is 16 amino acids. This chain's CDR3 is CASGDPTGGADSDYTF. The DNA read from the CDR3 is TGTGCCAGCGGTGACCCGACAGGGGGCGCGGACTCC.

Worth noting for this clone: These gene names are mouse names. The read gets to within 4 residues of the CDR3 end, and the germline J gene fills in the rest. This chain joins TRBV13-1 and TRBJ2-1; TRBD1 matches 7 bases. The CDR3 contains 16 residues. Germline lookup yields CDR1 NSHNY and CDR2 SYGAGN. The junction had 5 bases not matched to a gene; V was cut back by 0 bases and J by 2 bases. This CDR3 is CASSDASGTDYAEQFF. The sequenced CDR3 bases are TGTGCCAGCAGTGATGCATCCGGGACAGACTATGCT.

Details on this clone: Gene and germline names: mouse. The sequenced fragment ends 4 residues before the CDR3 boundary, so the rest is inferred from the germline J gene. The gene calls are TRBV5 and TRBJ2-1; 12 bases map to TRBD2. Germline CDR1 and CDR2: LGHNA and YNLKQL (reference sequence). The CDR3 has 15 residues. With 4 bases clipped from V and 3 bases from J, the junction kept 1 base outside the gene matches. The CDR3: CASSRDWGVYAEQFF. Incomplete CDR3 DNA: TGTGCCAGCAGCCGGGACTGGGGGGTCTATGCT.

This clone was seen ten or more times. Gene names are the mouse ones. The read comes to an end 4 residues before the CDR3 does, leaving the germline J gene to fill in the end. V gene TRBV1 combines with J gene TRBJ2-7, with 10 bases matching TRBD1. CDR1 and CDR2 (germline): NSQYPW, LRSPGD (reference sequence). CDR3 length: 15 residues. The DNA read from the CDR3 is TGCACCTGCAGTGGTTTGGGGACAGGGGACGAT. Its protein product is CTCSGLGTGDD. The full CDR3 protein is CTCSGLGTGDDEQYF.

Remarks on this clone: Mouse gene names apply. The missing CDR3 end, 4 residues past where the read stops, is filled in from the germline J gene. This sequence joins TRBV19 and TRBJ2-7; 9 nucleotides line up with TRBD2. Germline V gene lookup returns CDR1 FNHDT and CDR2 SITEND (reference sequence). CDR3 size: 15 residues. CDR3 DNA (partial): TGTGCCAGCAGTATAGCTAACTGGGGGGTTTAT. Translating it yields CASSIANWGVY. The full CDR3 is CASSIANWGVYEQYF. The full variable domain, completed using reference TRBV19 and TRBJ2-7, is GGIITQTPKFLIGQEGQKLTLKCQQNFNHDTMYWYRQDSGKGLRLIYYSITENDLQKGDLSEGYDASREKKSSFSLTVTSAQKNEMAVFLCASSIANWGVYEQYFGPGTRLTVL.